The source of this T cell receptor (beta chain) is a study of cytomegalovirus exposure and HLA in healthy donors. Study as a whole: A later analysis reported the same platform for the 110 or so validation repertoires and the approximately 670 first-cohort repertoires.

Trimming left V 4 bases short and J 2 bases short, with 18 bases between. CDR1 is SGHNT, CDR2 YYREEE, per germline (reference sequence). The CDR3 consists of 16 residues. Profiling relied on immunoSEQ multiplex PCR, and the TCRdb table lists in-frame clones only, not all of them. The sample contains about 110,000 clones, roughly 90% of which appear only once. This clone was observed a few times. Its antigen is currently unknown. The study, taken as a whole, reports: Listed as cytomegalovirus-associated were more than 150 TCR beta chains.

The sequence derives from a woman younger than 30 in good health and CMV-seropositive. The chain is built from TRBV5-4 and TRBJ1-2; a weak D match, TRBD1 (6 bases). Input material: PBMCs. CDR3 in amino acids: CASSAPLGHLNYGYTF. The CDR3 nucleotides are TGTGCCAGCAGCGCACCACTGGGACACCTAAACTATGGCTACACCTTC.